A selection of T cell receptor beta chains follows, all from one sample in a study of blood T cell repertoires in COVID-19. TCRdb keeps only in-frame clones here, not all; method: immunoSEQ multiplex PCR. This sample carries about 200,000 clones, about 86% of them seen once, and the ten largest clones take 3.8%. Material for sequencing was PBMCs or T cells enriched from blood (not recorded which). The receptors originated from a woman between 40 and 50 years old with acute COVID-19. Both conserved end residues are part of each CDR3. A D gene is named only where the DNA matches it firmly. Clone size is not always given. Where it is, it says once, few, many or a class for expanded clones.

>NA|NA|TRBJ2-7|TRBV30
CAWSVQGNEQYF
TGTGCCTGGAGTGTTCAGGGGAACGAGCAGTACTTC
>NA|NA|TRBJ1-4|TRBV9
CASSVEILNEKLFF
TGTGCCAGCAGCGTCGAGATACTGAATGAAAAACTGTTTTTT
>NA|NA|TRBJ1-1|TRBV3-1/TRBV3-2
CASSQEWNRNTEAFF
TGTGCCAGCAGCCAAGAGTGGAACAGGAACACTGAAGCTTTCTTT
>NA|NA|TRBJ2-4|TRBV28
CASSETRGGNIQYF
TGTGCCAGCAGTGAAACTAGGGGGGGAAACATTCAGTACTTC
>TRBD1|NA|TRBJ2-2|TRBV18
CASSARTGETGELFF
TGTGCCAGCTCTGCTAGGACAGGGGAAACCGGGGAGCTGTTTTTT
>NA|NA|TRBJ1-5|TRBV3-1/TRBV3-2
CASSQTGVQPQHF
TGTGCCAGCAGCCAAACGGGGGTGCAGCCCCAGCATTTT
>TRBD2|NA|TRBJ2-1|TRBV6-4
CASSVLSGTVNEQFF
TGTGCCAGCAGTGTTCTTAGCGGGACCGTGAATGAGCAGTTCTTC
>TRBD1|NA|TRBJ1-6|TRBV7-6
CASSLATGNSPLHF
TGTGCCAGCAGCTTAGCGACAGGGAATTCACCCCTCCACTTT
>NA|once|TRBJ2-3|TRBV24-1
CATSAEITDTQYF
TGTGCCACCAGTGCCGAGATTACAGATACGCAGTATTTT
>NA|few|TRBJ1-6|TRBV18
CASSPGERYTLHF
TGTGCCAGCTCACCAGGAGAACGGTATACCCTCCACTTT
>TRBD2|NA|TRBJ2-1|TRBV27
CASSFGTSGSGGGYNEQFF
TGTGCCAGCAGTTTCGGGACTAGCGGGAGTGGGGGGGGCTACAATGAGCAGTTCTTC
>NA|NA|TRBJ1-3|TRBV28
CASIRSSGNTIYF
TGTGCCAGCATTCGGAGCTCTGGAAACACCATATATTTT
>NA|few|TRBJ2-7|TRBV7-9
CASSLGQGAGEQYF
TGTGCCAGCAGCTTAGGGCAGGGTGCTGGCGAGCAGTACTTC
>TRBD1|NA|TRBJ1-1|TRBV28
CASSWGTAEAFF
TGTGCCAGCAGTTGGGGGACAGCTGAAGCTTTCTTT
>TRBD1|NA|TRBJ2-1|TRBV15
CATRGQGRSVVNEQFF
TGTGCCACCAGGGGACAGGGCCGATCAGTCGTCAATGAGCAGTTCTTC
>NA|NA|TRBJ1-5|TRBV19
CASSMNRGTGRSNQPQHF
TGTGCCAGTAGTATGAACCGCGGGACGGGACGGAGCAATCAGCCCCAGCATTTT
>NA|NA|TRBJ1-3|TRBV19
CASSIDRTSRKSGNTIYF
TGTGCCAGTAGTATAGATCGTACGTCCAGGAAATCTGGAAACACCATATATTTT
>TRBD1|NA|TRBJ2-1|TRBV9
CASSGRDSGNEQFF
TGTGCCAGCAGCGGACGGGACAGCGGTAATGAGCAGTTCTTC